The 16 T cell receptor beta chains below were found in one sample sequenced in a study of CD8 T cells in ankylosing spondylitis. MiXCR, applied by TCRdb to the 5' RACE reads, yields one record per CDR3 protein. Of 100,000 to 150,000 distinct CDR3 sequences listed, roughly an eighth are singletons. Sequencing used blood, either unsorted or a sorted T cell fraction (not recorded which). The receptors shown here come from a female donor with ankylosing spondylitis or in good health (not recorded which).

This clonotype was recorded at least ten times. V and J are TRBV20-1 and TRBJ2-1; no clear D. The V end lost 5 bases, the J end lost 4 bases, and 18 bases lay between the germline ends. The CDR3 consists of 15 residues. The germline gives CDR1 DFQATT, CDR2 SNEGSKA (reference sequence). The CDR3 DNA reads TGCAGTGCTGCAAGATATCCCGAAGGGTACAATGAGCAGTTCTTC. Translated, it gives CSAARYPEGYNEQFF.

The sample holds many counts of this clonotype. DNA for the CDR3: TGTGCCAGCAGCTTAGTGACAGGGCGGAACACCGGGGAGCTGTTTTTT. It is translated as CASSLVTGRNTGELFF. V is TRBV7-9 and J is TRBJ2-2, with 7 bases aligning to TRBD1. Germline trimming cut 1 base from V and 1 base from J; bases unmatched to any gene: 3. This CDR3 is 16 amino acids long. The V gene's germline CDR1 is SEHNR and CDR2 FQNEAQ (reference sequence).

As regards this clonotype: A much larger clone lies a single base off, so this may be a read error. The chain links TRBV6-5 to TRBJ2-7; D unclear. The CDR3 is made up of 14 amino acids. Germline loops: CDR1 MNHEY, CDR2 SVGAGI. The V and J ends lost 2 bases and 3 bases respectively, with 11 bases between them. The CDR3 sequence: CASSYLDECYEQYF. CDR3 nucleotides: TGTGCCAGCAGTTACCTGGACGAATGCTACGAGCAGTACTTC.

This CDR3 reads CSVEGGTGELFF. The CDR3, as DNA: TGCAGCGTTGAGGGAGGTACCGGGGAGCTGTTTTTT. The gene calls are TRBV29-1 and TRBJ2-2, with D perhaps matching TRBD2 (6 bases). The CDR3 is 12 residues long. Trimming cost V 3 bases and J 5 bases, with 7 bases left between them. Germline CDR1 SQVTM, CDR2 ANQGSEA.

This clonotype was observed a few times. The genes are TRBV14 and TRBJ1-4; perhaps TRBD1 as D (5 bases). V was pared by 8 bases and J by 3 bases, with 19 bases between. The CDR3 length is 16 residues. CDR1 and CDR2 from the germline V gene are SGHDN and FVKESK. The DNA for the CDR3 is TGTGCCAGCTCCTCCCTAGGGGCCGGTGCTAATGAAAAACTGTTTTTT. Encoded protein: CASSSLGAGANEKLFF.

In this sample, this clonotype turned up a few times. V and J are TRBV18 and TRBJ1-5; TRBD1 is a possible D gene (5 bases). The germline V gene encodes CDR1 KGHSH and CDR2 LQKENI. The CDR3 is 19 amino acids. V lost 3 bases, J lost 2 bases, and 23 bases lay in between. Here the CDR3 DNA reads TGTGCCAGCTCACCGATCGGGACTCCTGGCAATTCGGGCAATCAGCCCCAGCATTTT. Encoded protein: CASSPIGTPGNSGNQPQHF.

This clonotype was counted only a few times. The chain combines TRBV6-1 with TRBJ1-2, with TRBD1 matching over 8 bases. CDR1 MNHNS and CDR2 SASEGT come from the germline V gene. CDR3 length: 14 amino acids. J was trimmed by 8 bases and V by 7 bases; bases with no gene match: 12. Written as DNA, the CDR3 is TGTGCCAGCACCGGGGCGGACAGGGAGGGAGGCTACACCTTC. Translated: CASTGADREGGYTF.

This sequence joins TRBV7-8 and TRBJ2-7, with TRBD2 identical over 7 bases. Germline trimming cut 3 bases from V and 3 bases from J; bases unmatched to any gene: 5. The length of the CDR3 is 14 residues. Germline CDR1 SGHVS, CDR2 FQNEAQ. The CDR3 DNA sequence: TGTGCCAGCAGCTTTAGCGGGCCGAACTACGAGCAGTACTTC. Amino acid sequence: CASSFSGPNYEQYF.

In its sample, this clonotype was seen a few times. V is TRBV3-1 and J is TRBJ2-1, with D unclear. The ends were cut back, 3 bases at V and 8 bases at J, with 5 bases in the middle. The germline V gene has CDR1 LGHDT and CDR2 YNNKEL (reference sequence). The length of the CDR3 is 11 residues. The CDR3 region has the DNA TGTGCCAGCAGCCAGGATGATGAGCAGTTCTTC. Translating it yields CASSQDDEQFF.

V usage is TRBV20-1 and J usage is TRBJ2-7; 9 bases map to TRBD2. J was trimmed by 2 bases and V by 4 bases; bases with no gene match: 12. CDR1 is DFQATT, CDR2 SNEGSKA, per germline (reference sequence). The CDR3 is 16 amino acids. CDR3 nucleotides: TGCAGTGCTATTCCATGGGCGGGGGGGACAACCTACGAGCAGTACTTC. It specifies CSAIPWAGGTTYEQYF.

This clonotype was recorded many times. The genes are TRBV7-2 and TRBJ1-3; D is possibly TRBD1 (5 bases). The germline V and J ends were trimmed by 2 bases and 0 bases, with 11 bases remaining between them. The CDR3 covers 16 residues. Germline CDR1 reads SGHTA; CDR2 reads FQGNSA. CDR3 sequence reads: CASSLRDPRSGNTIYF. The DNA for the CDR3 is TGTGCCAGCAGCTTACGGGACCCCCGCTCTGGAAACACCATATATTTT.

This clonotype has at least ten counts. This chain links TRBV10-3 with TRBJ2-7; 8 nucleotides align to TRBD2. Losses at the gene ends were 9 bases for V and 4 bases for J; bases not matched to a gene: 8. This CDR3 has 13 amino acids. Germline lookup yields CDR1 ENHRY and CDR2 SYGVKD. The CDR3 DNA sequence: TGTGCCATGGCCCCTAGCGGGTTATACGAGCAGTACTTC. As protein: CAMAPSGLYEQYF.

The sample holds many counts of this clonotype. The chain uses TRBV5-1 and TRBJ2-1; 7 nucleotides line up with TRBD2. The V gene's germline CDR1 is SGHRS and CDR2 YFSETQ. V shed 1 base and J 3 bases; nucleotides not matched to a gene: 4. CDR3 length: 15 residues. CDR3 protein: CASSLSGTNYNEQFF. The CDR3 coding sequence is TGCGCCAGCAGCTTGTCTGGGACTAACTACAATGAGCAGTTCTTC.

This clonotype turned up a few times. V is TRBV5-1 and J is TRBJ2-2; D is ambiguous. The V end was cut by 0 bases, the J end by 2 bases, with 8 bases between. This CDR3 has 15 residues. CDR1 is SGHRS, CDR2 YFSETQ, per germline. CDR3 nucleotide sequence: TGCGCCAGCAGCTTGGCTCTACAAAACACCGGGGAGCTGTTTTTT. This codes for CASSLALQNTGELFF.

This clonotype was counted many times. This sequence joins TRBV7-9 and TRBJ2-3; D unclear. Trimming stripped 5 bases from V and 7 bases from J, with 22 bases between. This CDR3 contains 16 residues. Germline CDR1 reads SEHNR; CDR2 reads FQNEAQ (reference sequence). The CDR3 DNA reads TGTGCCAGCAGCAAAGATGGGTCATTGAGATTGAATACGCAGTATTTT. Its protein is CASSKDGSLRLNTQYF.

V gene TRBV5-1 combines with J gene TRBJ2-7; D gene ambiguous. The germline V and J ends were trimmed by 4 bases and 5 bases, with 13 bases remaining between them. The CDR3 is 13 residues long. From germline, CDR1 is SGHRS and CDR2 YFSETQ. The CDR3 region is CASSPSEVHEQYF. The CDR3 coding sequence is TGCGCCAGCAGCCCCAGTGAAGTCCACGAGCAGTACTTC. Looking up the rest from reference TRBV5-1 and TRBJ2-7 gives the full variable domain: KAGVTQTPRYLIKTRGQQVTLSCSPISGHRSVSWYQQTPGQGLQFLFEYFSETQRNKGNFPGRFSGRQFSNSRSEMNVSTLELGDSALYLCASSPSEVHEQYFGPGTRLTVT.